This section outlines one T cell receptor beta chain sequence together with its context. Its antigen remains unknown. This sample includes further DNA sequences coding for the same CDR3. Libraries were prepared by immunoSEQ multiplex PCR; TCRdb keeps only in-frame clonotypes and omits some of them. The data hold 2 million to 3 million clones, with 93% observed a single time. The ends lost 4 bases at V and 3 bases at J; junction bases unmatched: 5. In germline, CDR1 is SGHRS, CDR2 YFSETQ. This CDR3 is 15 amino acids long. This specimen comes from a study of shared clonotypes between healthy human individuals. For the study at large: Every donor yielded three CD4 naive, three CD4 memory, two CD8 naive and one CD8 memory plate. General study points: Roughly 5% of naive CD4 clonotypes were common to a handful of donors. Non-shared clonotypes had lower generation probabilities than clonotypes shared by all four sorted-subset donors.

This receptor was taken from a man between 18 and 29 years old in good health. Some clones in this sample may be carry-over from other donors' samples. The rearrangement links TRBV5-1 to TRBJ2-7; 12 nucleotides line up with TRBD2. What was sequenced was naive CD4+ T cells from PBMCs. Subset indicated: CD45RA+ positively selected. The CDR3 coding sequence is TGCGCCAGCAGCCTGACTAGCGGGAGTATCTACGAGCAGTACTTC. It specifies CASSLTSGSIYEQYF.